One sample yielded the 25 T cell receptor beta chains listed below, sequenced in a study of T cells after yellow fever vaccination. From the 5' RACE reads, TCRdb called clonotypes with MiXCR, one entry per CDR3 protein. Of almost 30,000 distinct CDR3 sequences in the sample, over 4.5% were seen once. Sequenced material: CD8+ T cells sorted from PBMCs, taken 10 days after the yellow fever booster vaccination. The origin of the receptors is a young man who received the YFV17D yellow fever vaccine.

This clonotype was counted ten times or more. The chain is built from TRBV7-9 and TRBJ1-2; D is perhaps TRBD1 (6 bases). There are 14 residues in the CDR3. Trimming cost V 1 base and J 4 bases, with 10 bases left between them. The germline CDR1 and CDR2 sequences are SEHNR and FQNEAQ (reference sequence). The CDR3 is CASSLEGGSYGYTF. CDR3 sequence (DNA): TGTGCCAGCAGCTTAGAGGGGGGCTCCTATGGCTACACCTTC.

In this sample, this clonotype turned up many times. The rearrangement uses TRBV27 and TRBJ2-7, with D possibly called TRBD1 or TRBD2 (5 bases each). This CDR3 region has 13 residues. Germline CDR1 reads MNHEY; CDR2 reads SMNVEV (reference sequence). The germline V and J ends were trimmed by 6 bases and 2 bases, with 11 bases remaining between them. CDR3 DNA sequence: TGTGCCAGCAGCCGTGGGGACGCCTACGAGCAGTACTTC. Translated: CASSRGDAYEQYF.

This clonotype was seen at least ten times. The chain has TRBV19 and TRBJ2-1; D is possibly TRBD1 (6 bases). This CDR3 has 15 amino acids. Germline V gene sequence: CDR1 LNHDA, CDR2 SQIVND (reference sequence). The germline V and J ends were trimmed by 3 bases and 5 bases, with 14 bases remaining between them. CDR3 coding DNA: TGTGCCAGTAGTATCCGGGACACCCTACACAATGAGCAGTTCTTC. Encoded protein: CASSIRDTLHNEQFF.

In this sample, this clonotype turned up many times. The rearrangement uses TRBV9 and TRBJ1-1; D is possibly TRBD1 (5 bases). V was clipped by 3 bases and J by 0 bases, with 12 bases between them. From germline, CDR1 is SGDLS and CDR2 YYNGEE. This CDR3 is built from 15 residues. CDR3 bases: TGTGCCAGCAGCGCCTCCGGGACTGTGAACACTGAAGCTTTCTTT. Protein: CASSASGTVNTEAFF.

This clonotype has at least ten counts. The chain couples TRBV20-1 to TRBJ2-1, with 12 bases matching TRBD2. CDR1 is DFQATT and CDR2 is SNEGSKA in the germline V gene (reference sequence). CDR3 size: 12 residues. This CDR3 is CMGLAGYNEQFF. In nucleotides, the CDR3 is TGCATGGGACTAGCGGGCTACAATGAGCAGTTCTTC.

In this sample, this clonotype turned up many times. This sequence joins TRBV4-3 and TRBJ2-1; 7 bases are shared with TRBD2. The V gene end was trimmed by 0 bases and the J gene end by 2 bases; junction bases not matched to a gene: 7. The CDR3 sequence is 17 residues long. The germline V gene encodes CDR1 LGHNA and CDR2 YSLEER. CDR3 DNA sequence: TGCGCCAGCAGCCAAGAGGAGGCGGGAGTCGCCTACAATGAGCAGTTCTTC. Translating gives CASSQEEAGVAYNEQFF.

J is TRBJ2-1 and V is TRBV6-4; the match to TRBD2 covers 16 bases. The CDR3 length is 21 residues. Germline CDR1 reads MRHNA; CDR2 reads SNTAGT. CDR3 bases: TGTGGGGCCTGTGACTCCGGGACTAGCGGGAGGGCCAGGTGGGTCCCAAATGAGCAGTTCTTC. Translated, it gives CGACDSGTSGRARWVPNEQFF.

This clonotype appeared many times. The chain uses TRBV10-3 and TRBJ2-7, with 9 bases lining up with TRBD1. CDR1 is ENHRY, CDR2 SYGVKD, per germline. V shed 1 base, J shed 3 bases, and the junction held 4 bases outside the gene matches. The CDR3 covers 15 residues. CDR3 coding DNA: TGTGCCATCAGTGAGTTTGGGGACAGGGACTACGAGCAGTACTTC. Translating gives CAISEFGDRDYEQYF.

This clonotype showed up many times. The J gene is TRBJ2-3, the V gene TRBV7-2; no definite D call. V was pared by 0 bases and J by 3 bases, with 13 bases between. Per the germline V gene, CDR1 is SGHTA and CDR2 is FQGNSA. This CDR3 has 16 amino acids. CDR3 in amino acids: CASSLASYLGTDTQYF. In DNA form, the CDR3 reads TGTGCCAGCAGCTTAGCTAGCTATCTAGGTACAGATACGCAGTATTTT.

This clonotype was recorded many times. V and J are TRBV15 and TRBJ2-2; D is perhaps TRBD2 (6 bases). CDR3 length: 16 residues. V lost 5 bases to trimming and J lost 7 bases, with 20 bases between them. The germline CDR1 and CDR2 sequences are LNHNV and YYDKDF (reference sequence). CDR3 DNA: TGTGCCACCAGCCTGATTTCGGGATCAGCGGGCGGGGAGCTGTTTTTT. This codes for CATSLISGSAGGELFF.

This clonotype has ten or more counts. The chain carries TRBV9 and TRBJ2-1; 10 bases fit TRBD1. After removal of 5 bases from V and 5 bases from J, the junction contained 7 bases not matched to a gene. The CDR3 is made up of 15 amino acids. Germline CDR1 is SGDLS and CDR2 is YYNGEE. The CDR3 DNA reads TGTGCCAGCAGTCCGAGACAGGGGGCAGACAATGAGCAGTTCTTC. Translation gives CASSPRQGADNEQFF.

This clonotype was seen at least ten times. CDR3 nucleotide sequence: TGTGCCAGCAGCCCCCTAGGTCTCCCAACCTACGAGCAGTACTTC. Residues: CASSPLGLPTYEQYF. V and J are TRBV7-8 and TRBJ2-7; D unclear. CDR1 and CDR2 (germline): SGHVS, FQNEAQ. Trimming took 5 bases from V and 2 from J, leaving 16 bases between them. The CDR3 contains 15 residues.

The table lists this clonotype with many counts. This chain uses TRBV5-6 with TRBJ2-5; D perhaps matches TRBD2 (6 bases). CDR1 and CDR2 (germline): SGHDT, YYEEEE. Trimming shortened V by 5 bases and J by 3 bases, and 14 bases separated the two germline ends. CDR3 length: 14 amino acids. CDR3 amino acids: CASSSPGSEETQYF. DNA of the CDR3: TGTGCCAGCAGTTCCCCCGGGAGTGAAGAGACCCAGTACTTC.

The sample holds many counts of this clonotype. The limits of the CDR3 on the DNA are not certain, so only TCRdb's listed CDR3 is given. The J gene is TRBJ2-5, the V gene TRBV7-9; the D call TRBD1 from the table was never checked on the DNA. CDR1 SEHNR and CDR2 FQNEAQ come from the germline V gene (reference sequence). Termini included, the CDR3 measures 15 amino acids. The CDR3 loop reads CASSFGPGNQETQYF.

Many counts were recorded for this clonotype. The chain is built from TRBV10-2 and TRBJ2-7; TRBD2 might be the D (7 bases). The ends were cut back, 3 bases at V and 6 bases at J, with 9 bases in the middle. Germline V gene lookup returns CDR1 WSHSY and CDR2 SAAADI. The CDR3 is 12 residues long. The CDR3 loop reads CASSDGGLEQYF. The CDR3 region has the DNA TGCGCCAGCAGTGACGGGGGGCTCGAGCAGTACTTC.

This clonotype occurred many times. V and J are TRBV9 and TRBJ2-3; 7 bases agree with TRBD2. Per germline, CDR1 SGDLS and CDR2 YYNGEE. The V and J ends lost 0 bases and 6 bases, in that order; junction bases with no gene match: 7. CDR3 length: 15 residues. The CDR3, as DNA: TGTGCCAGCAGCGTAGAGGGAGGGCCGGGGGATACGCAGTATTTT. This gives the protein CASSVEGGPGDTQYF.

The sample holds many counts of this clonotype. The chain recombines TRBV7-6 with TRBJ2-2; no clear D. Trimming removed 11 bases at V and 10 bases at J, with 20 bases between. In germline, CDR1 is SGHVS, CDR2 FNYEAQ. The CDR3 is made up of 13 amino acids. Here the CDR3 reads CAAGSGKPEELFF. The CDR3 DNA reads TGTGCCGCCGGCTCTGGGAAACCGGAGGAGCTGTTTTTT.

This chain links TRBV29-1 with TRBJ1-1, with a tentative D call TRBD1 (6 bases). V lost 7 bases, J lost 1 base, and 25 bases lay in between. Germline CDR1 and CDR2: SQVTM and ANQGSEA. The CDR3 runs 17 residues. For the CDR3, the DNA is TGCAGCGCCCGTCCGAGGGGGGGACCGTCGGAGAACACTGAAGCTTTCTTT. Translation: CSARPRGGPSENTEAFF.

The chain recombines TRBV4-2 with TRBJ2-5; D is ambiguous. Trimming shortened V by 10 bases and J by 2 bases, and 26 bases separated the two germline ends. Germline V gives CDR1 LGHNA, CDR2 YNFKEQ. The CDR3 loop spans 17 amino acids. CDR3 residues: CAIVPGPVARVQETQYF. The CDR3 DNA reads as TGTGCCATCGTCCCTGGCCCCGTAGCAAGAGTTCAAGAGACCCAGTACTTC.

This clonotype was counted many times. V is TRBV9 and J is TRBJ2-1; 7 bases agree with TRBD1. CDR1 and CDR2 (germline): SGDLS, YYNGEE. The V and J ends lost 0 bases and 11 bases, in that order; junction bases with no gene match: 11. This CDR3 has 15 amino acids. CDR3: CASSVGRTGGIQQFF. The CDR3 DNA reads TGTGCCAGCAGCGTAGGACGGACAGGTGGCATACAGCAGTTCTTC.

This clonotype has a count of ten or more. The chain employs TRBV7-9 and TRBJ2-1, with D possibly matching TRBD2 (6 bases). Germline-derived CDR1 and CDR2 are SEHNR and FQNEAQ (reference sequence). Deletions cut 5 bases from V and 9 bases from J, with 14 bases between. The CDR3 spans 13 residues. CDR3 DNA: TGTGCCAGCAGCCAAGCGGGCCAACTTGAGCAGTTCTTC. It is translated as CASSQAGQLEQFF.

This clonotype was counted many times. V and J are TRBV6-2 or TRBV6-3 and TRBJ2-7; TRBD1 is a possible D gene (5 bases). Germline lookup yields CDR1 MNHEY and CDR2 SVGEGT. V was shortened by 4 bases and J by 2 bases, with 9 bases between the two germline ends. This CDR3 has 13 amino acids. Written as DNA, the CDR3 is TGTGCCAGCAGTTTTGCGGACACCTACGAGCAGTACTTC. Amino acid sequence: CASSFADTYEQYF.

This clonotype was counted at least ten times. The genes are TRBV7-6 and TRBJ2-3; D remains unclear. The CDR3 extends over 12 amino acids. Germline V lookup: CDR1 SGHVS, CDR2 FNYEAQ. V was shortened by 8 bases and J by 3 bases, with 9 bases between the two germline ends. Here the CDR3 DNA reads TGTGCCAGCGCAGTAGGAACAGATACGCAGTATTTT. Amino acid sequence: CASAVGTDTQYF.

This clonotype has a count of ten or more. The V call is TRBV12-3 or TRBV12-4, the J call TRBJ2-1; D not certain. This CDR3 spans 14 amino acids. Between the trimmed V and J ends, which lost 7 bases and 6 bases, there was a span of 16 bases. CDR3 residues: CASTPARSGNEQFF. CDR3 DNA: TGTGCCAGCACCCCCGCGAGGTCGGGCAATGAGCAGTTCTTC.

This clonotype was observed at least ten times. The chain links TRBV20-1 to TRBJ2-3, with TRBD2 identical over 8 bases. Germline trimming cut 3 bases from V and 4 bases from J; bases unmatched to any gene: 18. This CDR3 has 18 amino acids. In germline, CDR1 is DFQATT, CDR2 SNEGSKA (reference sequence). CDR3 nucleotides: TGCAGTGCTAGTCCCCCGACGTTCGAGCGGGAGAGTTCAGATACGCAGTATTTT. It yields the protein CSASPPTFERESSDTQYF.